The T cell receptor (beta chain) described here comes from a study of Ad26.COV2.S vaccination and SARS-CoV-2 variants (dated by TCRdb to the early 2020s). Regarding the research as a whole: Donors in the vaccine arm were drawn from COV1001, a multicentre, randomized, double-blind, placebo-controlled phase I-IIa trial testing Ad26.COV2.S in healthy adults. Participants in the trial were split at random into five groups of five each, receiving low-dose or high-dose Ad26.COV2.S once or twice, or else placebo on both occasions. The specificity and breadth of SARS-CoV-2-reactive T cell receptors after Ad26.COV2.S vaccination were assessed by TCRbeta repertoire sequencing. Ad26.COV2.S was administered intramuscularly at 5 x 10^10 or 1 x 10^11 viral particles, either as a single shot or as two shots given 56 days apart. Throughout the experiments and outcome assessment, investigators stayed blinded to trial group allocation. The TCR-sequenced set comprised around 30 samples: some 19 Ad26.COV2.S vaccine recipients, 5 placebo recipients and 8 SARS-CoV-2 convalescent individuals.

The immunoSEQ Assay was the method used to sequence TCRbeta CDR3 regions. After extraction, genomic DNA underwent amplification by bias-controlled multiplex PCR, followed by high-throughput sequencing. The original pipeline was this. To quantify the absolute abundance of every unique TCRbeta CDR3 region, sequences were collapsed and filtered. Usable DNA was measured by amplifying reference genes present in all nucleated cells, and TCRbeta template counts were normalized to that usable DNA to estimate T cell fraction. Repertoire TCRs were annotated as SARS-CoV-2-specific when V gene, CDR3 amino acid sequence and J gene were exactly matched to a known reactive TCR set. The reference SARS-CoV-2 TCR set was derived from MIRA and filtered for enrichment in COVID-19-positive ImmuneCODE repertoires, a step that removed public or cross-reactive TCRs. Based on the MIRA antigens, annotated TCRs were further analysed at the level of specific ORF or position within ORF. Depth was the summed frequency of annotated unique rearrangements, while breadth was defined as annotated unique rearrangements over total unique productive rearrangements. Two-sided Wilcoxon rank-sum tests were applied when comparing TCR breadth between groups. The table was pulled from immuneACCESS by TCRdb, which kept in-frame rearrangements only. Such tables lose some clones; where checked, under half of the loss comes from unresolved V genes, and the rest has no known cause. V, J and clone size are those of that table, while D and trimming were read from the DNA. The sample yields 510,000 or so clones; around 88% were counted once. More than 10% of the sample lies in the top ten.

For this clone: Its antigen is unknown. No clone much larger than this one lies a single base away; base qualities are absent.

The CDR3 contains 15 residues, cysteine and phenylalanine counted. Of the read, only the CDR3 DNA is kept; its 45 bases are in frame from base 1. CDR1 and CDR2, looked up from the germline V gene, are SGHRS and YFSETQ. V was cut back by 3 bases and J by 0 bases, leaving a gap of 13 bases between them. The full study reports these points: The authors noted that the TCR breadth and depth analyses may have underestimated total T cell responses. Non-spike TCR breadth was comparable between vaccine and placebo recipients, consistent with the vaccine containing only spike. The study was not powered to compare responses between vaccine doses or regimens. After vaccination, substantial breadth of spike-specific CD8+ and CD4+ T cell responses was reported. Spike-specific TCR breadth was higher in Ad26.COV2.S recipients than in placebo recipients (P = 0.0014).

The sample's treatment or condition label is to be understood as: around 19 received Ad26.COV2.S at low or high dose, single or two shots; about 5 received placebo; per-sample allocation not given. For vaccine and placebo recipients, the sequenced repertoires came from samples collected on day 63 after the first injection. Cohort 1b enrolled 20 to 30 adults aged 18-55 years at a single site in Boston, USA, between 29 July and 7 August 2020. As a vaccine, Ad26.COV2.S was a replication-incompetent adenovirus type 26 vector that expressed a prefusion-stabilized SARS-CoV-2 spike protein derived from the original Wuhan strain.

This TCR derives from a person aged 18-65 years who received the Ad26.COV2.S COVID-19 vaccine or a placebo. The sequence joins TRBV5-1 to TRBJ2-7; the D segment could be TRBD1, given 6 matching bases. Sequencing was performed on peripheral blood, taken in a trial of Ad26.COV2.S vaccine versus placebo. The DNA is as follows: TGCGCCAGCAGCTCTACAGGGTGGAGCTCCTACGAGCAGTACTTC. Translated, it reads CASSSTGWSSYEQYF.